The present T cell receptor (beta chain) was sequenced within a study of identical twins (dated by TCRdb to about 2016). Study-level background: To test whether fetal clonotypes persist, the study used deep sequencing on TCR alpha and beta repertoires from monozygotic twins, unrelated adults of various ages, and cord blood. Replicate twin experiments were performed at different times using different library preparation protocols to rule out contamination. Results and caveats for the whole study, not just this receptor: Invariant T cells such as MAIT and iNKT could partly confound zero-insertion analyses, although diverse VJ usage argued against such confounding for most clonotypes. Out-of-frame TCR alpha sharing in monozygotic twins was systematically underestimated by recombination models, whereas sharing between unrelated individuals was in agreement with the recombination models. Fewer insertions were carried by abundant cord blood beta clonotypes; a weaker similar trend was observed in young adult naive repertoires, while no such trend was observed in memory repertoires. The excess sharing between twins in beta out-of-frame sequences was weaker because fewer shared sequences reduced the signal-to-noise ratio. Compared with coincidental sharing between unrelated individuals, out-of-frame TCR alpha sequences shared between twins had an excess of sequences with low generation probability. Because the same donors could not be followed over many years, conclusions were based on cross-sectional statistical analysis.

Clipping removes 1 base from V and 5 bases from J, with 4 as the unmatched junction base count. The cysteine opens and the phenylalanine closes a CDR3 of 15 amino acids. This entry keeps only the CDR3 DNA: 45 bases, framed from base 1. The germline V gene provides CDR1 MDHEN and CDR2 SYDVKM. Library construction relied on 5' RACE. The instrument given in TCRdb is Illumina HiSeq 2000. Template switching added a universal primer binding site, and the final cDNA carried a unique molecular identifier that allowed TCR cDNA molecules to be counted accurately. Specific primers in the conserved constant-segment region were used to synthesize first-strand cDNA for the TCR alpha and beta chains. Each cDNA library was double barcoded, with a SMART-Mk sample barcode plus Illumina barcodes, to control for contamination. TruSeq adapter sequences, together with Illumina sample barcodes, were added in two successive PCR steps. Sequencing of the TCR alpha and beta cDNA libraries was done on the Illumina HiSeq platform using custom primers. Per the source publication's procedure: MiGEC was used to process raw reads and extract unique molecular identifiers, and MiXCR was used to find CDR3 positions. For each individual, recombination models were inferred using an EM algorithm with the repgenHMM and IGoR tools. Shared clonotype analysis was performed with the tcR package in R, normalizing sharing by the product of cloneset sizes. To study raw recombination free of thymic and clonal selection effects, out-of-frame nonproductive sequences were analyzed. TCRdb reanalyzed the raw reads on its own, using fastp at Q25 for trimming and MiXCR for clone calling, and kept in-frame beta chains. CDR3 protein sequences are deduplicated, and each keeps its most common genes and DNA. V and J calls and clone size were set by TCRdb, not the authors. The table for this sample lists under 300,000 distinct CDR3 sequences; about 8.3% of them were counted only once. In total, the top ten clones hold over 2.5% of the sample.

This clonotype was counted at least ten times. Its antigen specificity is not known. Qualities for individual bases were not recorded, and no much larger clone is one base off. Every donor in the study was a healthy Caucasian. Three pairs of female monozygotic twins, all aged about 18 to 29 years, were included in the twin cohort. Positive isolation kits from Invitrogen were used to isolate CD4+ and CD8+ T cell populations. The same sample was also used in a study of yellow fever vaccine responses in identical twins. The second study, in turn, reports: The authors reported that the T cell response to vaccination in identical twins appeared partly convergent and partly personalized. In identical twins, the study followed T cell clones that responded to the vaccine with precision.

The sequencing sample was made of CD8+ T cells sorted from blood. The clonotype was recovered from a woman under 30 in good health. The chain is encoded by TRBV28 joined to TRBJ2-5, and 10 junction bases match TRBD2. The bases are TGTGCCAGCAGTTTATACACTAGCGGGGTGGAGACCCAGTACTTC. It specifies CASSLYTSGVETQYF.